These 11 T cell receptor beta chains were all obtained from the same sample, sequenced in a study of vaccination and CD4 T cells after COVID-19. Treatment specified: roughly 10-day PBMC culture with coronavirus spike peptide pools or control peptides (ViraFEST assay). Sequenced with the Oncomine TCR Beta short-read assay was DNA taken from cultured CD4+ T cells. TCRdb processed the PCR reads anew with MiXCR; each CDR3 protein has one entry. The data hold around 3,400 distinct CDR3 sequences, with approximately 29% observed a single time. These TCRs are of unknown antigen specificity. Sequencing input: CD4+ T cells from blood, cultured in vitro. Receptors originate from a human donor who had recovered from COVID-19.

This clonotype was seen only a few times. V gene TRBV10-3 combines with J gene TRBJ2-7; 9 positions match TRBD2. V shed 2 bases, J shed 0 bases, and the junction held 8 bases outside the gene matches. Germline V gives CDR1 ENHRY, CDR2 SYGVKD. The CDR3 runs to 17 residues. The CDR3 spells CAISEVLAGPRSYEQYF. The CDR3 DNA follows: TGTGCCATCAGTGAGGTGCTAGCGGGGCCTCGCTCCTACGAGCAGTACTTC.

This chain uses TRBV2 with TRBJ2-7; no clear D. Trimming left V 4 bases short and J 2 bases short, with 9 bases between. The CDR3 is made up of 13 amino acids. Germline loops: CDR1 SNHLY, CDR2 FYNNEI. The CDR3 DNA reads as TGTGCCAGCAGTGTGGGCAGCGCCTACGAGCAGTACTTC. Encoded protein: CASSVGSAYEQYF.

This clonotype has just one count. The chain is built from TRBV3-1 and TRBJ2-7; the match to TRBD1 covers 7 bases. Germline CDR1 is LGHDT and CDR2 is YNNKEL (reference sequence). J was trimmed by 4 bases and V by 4 bases; bases with no gene match: 7. The CDR3 runs to 14 residues. The CDR3 sequence is CASSPQGQFYEQYF. CDR3 DNA sequence: TGTGCCAGCAGCCCCCAGGGACAGTTTTACGAGCAGTACTTC.

This rearrangement joins TRBV12-3 or TRBV12-4 to TRBJ1-2, with D tentatively TRBD1 (5 bases). V was trimmed by 3 bases and J by 4 bases, leaving 12 bases between them. This CDR3 is built from 14 residues. CDR3 sequence (DNA): TGTGCCAGCAGTTTCGGGGGGAGTGTCTATGGCTACACCTTC. Translation: CASSFGGSVYGYTF.

The table lists this clonotype with a few counts. This chain joins TRBV20-1 and TRBJ1-2; D is undetermined. CDR1 and CDR2 (germline): DFQATT, SNEGSKA (reference sequence). Between the trimmed V and J ends, which lost 7 bases and 11 bases, there was a span of 20 bases. This CDR3 spans 12 amino acids. CDR3 residues: CSGSGEGMGYTF. CDR3 nucleotide sequence: TGCAGTGGTTCTGGGGAGGGCATGGGTTACACCTTC.

This clonotype qualifies as medium-sized. This chain connects TRBV2 to TRBJ1-6; TRBD1 matches 8 bases. The CDR3 covers 17 residues. With 5 bases clipped from V and 6 bases from J, the junction kept 12 bases outside the gene matches. CDR1 is SNHLY, CDR2 FYNNEI, per germline. The CDR3 DNA is TGTGCCAGCAGTAGGACTTTACAGGGGGAGGGTAATTCACCCCTCCACTTT. Amino acids: CASSRTLQGEGNSPLHF.

This clonotype was seen more than once but under ten times. The CDR3 here is CASSAGEGPVSGNTIYF. The CDR3 nucleotides read TGTGCCAGCAGCGCTGGGGAGGGGCCCGTCTCTGGAAACACCATATATTTT. The rearrangement joins TRBV21-1 to TRBJ1-3. TRBV21-1 is deemed a pseudogene. The CDR3 loop spans 17 amino acids.

V and J are TRBV20-1 and TRBJ2-1; 14 nucleotides agree with TRBD2. Germline CDR1 and CDR2: DFQATT and SNEGSKA (reference sequence). The junction had 10 bases not matched to a gene; V was cut back by 7 bases and J by 8 bases. CDR3 size: 15 residues. The CDR3 DNA sequence: TGCAGTGTTAAGCCGACTAGCGGGGGGGCATATGAGCAGTTCTTC. This codes for CSVKPTSGGAYEQFF.

This clonotype was recorded once. The chain links TRBV4-1 to TRBJ1-4, with 12 bases lining up with TRBD1. The J segment lost 8 bases and the V segment lost 3 bases, leaving 1 base of the junction unmatched. The CDR3 sequence is 14 residues long. Germline V gives CDR1 MGHRA, CDR2 YSYEKL. In DNA form, the CDR3 reads TGCGCCAGCAGCCAGGGGACAGGGGGCGAAAAACTGTTTTTT. It translates to CASSQGTGGEKLFF.

This clonotype was recorded a few times. The V and J genes are TRBV2 and TRBJ1-5, with 7 nucleotides matching TRBD1. With 8 bases clipped from V and 0 bases from J, the junction kept 7 bases outside the gene matches. Per the germline V gene, CDR1 is SNHLY and CDR2 is FYNNEI. The CDR3 extends over 15 amino acids. The CDR3 DNA follows: TGTGCCAGCCGTGGGACAGATCATAGCAATCAGCCCCAGCATTTT. Translating gives CASRGTDHSNQPQHF.

The chain links TRBV20-1 to TRBJ1-2; D may be TRBD1 (5 bases). Germline lookup yields CDR1 DFQATT and CDR2 SNEGSKA (reference sequence). The CDR3 spans 12 residues. Trimming left V 6 bases short and J 3 bases short, with 11 bases between. The CDR3 sequence is CSAWKGDYGYTF. CDR3 sequence (DNA): TGCAGTGCCTGGAAAGGGGACTATGGCTACACCTTC.